The clone carrying this T cell receptor beta chain was counted ten times or more. The antigen remains undetermined. These data belong to a study of regulatory T cells in long-lasting Graves disease. Whole-study results and caveats: Favoring TRBV28, TRBJ1-2 and TRBJ2-5 was a feature seen in persistent disease.

The CDR3 has 14 residues. CDR1 is SGHDT, CDR2 YYEEEE, per germline. V was clipped by 5 bases and J by 2 bases; unmatched bases: 5. Sequencing libraries for TCR beta were prepared with iRepertoire HTBI primers and Arm-PCR of CDR3 regions. MiXCR, applied by TCRdb to the multiplex PCR reads, yields one record per CDR3 protein. Seen here are 300,000 to 400,000 distinct CDR3 sequences, approximately 15% observed once, and the top ten hold roughly 27%. Time point indicated: newly diagnosed GD, antithyroid drugs for less than 3 months. TCR sequences were obtained from RNA taken from PBMCs. Patients came from an endocrinology department in Xi'an, China. These data also featured in a second study, about T cells in Graves' hyperthyroidism and ophthalmopathy. As that report states: Patients were aged 18 to 65, had disease duration under 2 months, and had newly diagnosed hyperthyroidism. It was uncontrolled infection, other autoimmune disease, pregnancy or lactation that excluded patients.

The receptor was isolated from a man aged 40-50 years with Graves disease. The sample consisted of peripheral blood mononuclear cells (PBMCs), taken at new diagnosis, from a patient treated with antithyroid drugs. The rearrangement links TRBV5-6 to TRBJ1-1; 8 bases are a match to TRBD1. CDR3 in amino acids: CASRIDRGNTEAFF. CDR3 coding DNA: TGTGCCAGCAGGATAGACAGGGGAAACACTGAAGCTTTCTTT.